Described below is a single T cell receptor (beta chain) sequence and its context. No DNA is shown, since the ends of the CDR3 on it are uncertain; the CDR3 is the one TCRdb lists. The data stem from a study of Graves' ophthalmopathy and Graves' hyperthyroidism. Amplification from RNA transcripts yielded the TCR beta CDR3 regions. The authors performed first-round RT-PCR with HTBI primers and then a second-round multiplex PCR. TCRdb passed the multiplex PCR reads through MiXCR, listing each CDR3 protein once. The sample yields about 400,000 distinct CDR3 sequences, 15% to 17% seen once. CDR1 and CDR2 from the germline V gene are SQVTM and ANQGSEA. The CDR3 has 12 residues if both end residues are counted.

The sequence derives from a woman younger than 30 with stable Graves' hyperthyroidism. Sequenced sample: peripheral blood. The genes are TRBV29-1 and TRBJ1-1; the DNA was not compared with TRBD1, the D call given in the table. CDR3 residues: CSVGQGNTESFF.